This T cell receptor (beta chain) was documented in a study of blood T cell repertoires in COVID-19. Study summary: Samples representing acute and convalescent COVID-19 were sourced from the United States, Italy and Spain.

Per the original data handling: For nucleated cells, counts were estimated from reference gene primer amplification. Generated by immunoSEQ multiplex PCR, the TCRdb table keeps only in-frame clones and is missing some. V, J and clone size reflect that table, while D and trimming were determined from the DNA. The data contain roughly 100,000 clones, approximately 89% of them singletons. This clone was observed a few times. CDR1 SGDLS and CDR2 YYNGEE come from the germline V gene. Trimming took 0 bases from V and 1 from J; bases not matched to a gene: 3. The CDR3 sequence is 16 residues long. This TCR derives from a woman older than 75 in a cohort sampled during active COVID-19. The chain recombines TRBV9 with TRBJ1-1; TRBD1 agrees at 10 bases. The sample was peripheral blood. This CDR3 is CASSVEWDRGNTEAFF. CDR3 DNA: TGTGCCAGCAGCGTAGAATGGGACAGGGGGAACACTGAAGCTTTCTTT. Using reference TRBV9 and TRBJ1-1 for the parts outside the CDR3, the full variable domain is DSGVTQTPKHLITATGQRVTLRCSPRSGDLSVYWYQQSLDQGLQFLIQYYNGEERAKGNILERFSAQQFPDLHSELNLSSLELGDSALYFCASSVEWDRGNTEAFFGQGTRLTVV.